Following are 27 T cell receptor beta chains from one sample sequenced in a study of cytomegalovirus exposure and HLA in healthy donors. In the PCR, 60 Vbeta and 13 Jbeta primers were used. Clones were read by immunoSEQ multiplex PCR, and TCRdb kept only the in-frame ones, dropping some. The repertoire consists of some 150,000 clones, with roughly four fifths occurring once and the leading ten covering about 11%. The sample was PBMCs. The receptors were sampled from a man between 45 and 60 years old in good health and CMV-seropositive.

The chain employs TRBV4-2 and TRBJ1-2, with TRBD1 matching 9 bases. Germline CDR1 is LGHNA and CDR2 is YNFKEQ. Trimming removed 4 bases from V and 2 bases from J; junction bases left unmatched: 2. The CDR3 sequence is 14 residues long. CDR3 amino acids: CASSRDRANYGYTF. The CDR3 bases are TGTGCCAGCAGCCGGGACAGGGCCAACTATGGCTACACCTTC.

This clone was recorded only once. The chain recombines TRBV28 with TRBJ2-7; 7 bases fit TRBD2. The V and J ends lost 7 bases and 3 bases, in that order; junction bases with no gene match: 6. CDR1 and CDR2 from the germline V gene are MDHEN and SYDVKM. The CDR3 spans 13 residues. The CDR3 is CASTGGGIYEQYF. The DNA for the CDR3 is TGTGCCAGCACTGGGGGGGGGATCTACGAGCAGTACTTC.

The V call is TRBV5-1, the J call TRBJ1-5; TRBD1 is a possible D gene (5 bases). From germline, CDR1 is SGHRS and CDR2 YFSETQ. Trimming cost V 2 bases and J 0 bases, with 12 bases left between them. The CDR3 is 16 residues long. In nucleotides, the CDR3 is TGCGCCAGCAGCTTCTCCGACAGTCCTAGCAATCAGCCCCAGCATTTT. It codes for CASSFSDSPSNQPQHF.

The chain uses TRBV15 and TRBJ2-3, with 10 positions matching TRBD2. Germline CDR1 and CDR2: LNHNV and YYDKDF (reference sequence). After removal of 0 bases from V and 0 bases from J, the junction contained 9 bases not matched to a gene. The CDR3 runs to 19 residues. The CDR3: CATSRDRSGRASSTDTQYF. The CDR3 nucleotides read TGTGCCACCAGCAGAGATCGGAGCGGGAGGGCTTCTAGCACAGATACGCAGTATTTT.

The chain employs TRBV5-8 and TRBJ1-1; the match to TRBD1 covers 9 bases. CDR3 length equals 16 residues. V shed 4 bases and J 0 bases; nucleotides not matched to a gene: 7. Germline V gene data show CDR1 as SGHTS and CDR2 as YDEGEE. The CDR3 protein is CASSPRTGDLNTEAFF. CDR3 DNA sequence: TGTGCCAGCAGCCCGAGGACAGGGGATTTGAACACTGAAGCTTTCTTT.

The chain combines TRBV15 with TRBJ1-3, with 8 positions matching TRBD1. This CDR3 has 18 amino acids. Germline assignment: CDR1 LNHNV and CDR2 YYDKDF (reference sequence). V shed 2 bases, J shed 0 bases, and the junction held 9 bases outside the gene matches. CDR3: CATSRSVNRGISGNTIYF. The CDR3 DNA is TGTGCCACCAGCAGATCCGTTAACAGGGGGATCTCTGGAAACACCATATATTTT.

J is TRBJ1-1 and V is TRBV6-5; unclear D gene. CDR1 and CDR2 from the germline V gene are MNHEY and SVGAGI. This CDR3 is built from 15 residues. The V end lost 4 bases, the J end lost 2 bases, and 14 bases lay between the germline ends. The CDR3 sequence is CASSFLRAGNTEAFF. CDR3 sequence (DNA): TGTGCCAGCAGTTTTCTTCGGGCGGGTAACACTGAAGCTTTCTTT.

The chain couples TRBV13 to TRBJ1-3; no definite D call. V was pared by 2 bases and J by 9 bases, with 8 bases between. In germline, CDR1 is PRHDT, CDR2 FYEKMQ (reference sequence). The CDR3 runs 12 residues. CDR3 nucleotides: TGTGCCAGCAGCTTATCCGGTATCACCATATATTTT. This encodes CASSLSGITIYF.

This clone was picked up one time. The rearrangement joins TRBV9 to TRBJ1-1, with a weak D call TRBD1 (6 bases). Trimming removed 0 bases at V and 5 bases at J, with 8 bases between. CDR3 length: 13 residues. In germline, CDR1 is SGDLS, CDR2 YYNGEE. In nucleotides, the CDR3 is TGTGCCAGCAGCGTAGAAAGGGGGACTGAAGCTTTCTTT. Protein sequence: CASSVERGTEAFF.

The chain couples TRBV2 to TRBJ1-1; TRBD1 matches at 10 bases. Germline values: CDR1 SNHLY, CDR2 FYNNEI. The CDR3 consists of 12 residues. V lost 8 bases to trimming and J lost 6 bases; unmatched junction nucleotides: 3. CDR3 sequence reads: CASSGTGAEAFF. CDR3 nucleotides: TGTGCCAGCTCCGGGACAGGGGCTGAAGCTTTCTTT.

The genes are TRBV6-6 and TRBJ2-7, with TRBD1 matching over 9 bases. Germline V gene lookup returns CDR1 MNHNY and CDR2 SVGAGI (reference sequence). There are 14 residues in the CDR3. V was pared by 6 bases and J by 0 bases, with 3 bases of the junction left unmatched. The CDR3 is CASRGTGSSYEQYF. The CDR3 DNA reads TGTGCCAGCAGGGGGACAGGGAGCTCCTACGAGCAGTACTTC.

This clone was counted between two and nine times. This chain joins TRBV5-1 and TRBJ2-3, with 8 bases aligning to TRBD1. Germline values: CDR1 SGHRS, CDR2 YFSETQ. V was clipped by 4 bases and J by 7 bases; unmatched bases: 17. The CDR3 has 17 amino acids. The CDR3 is CASSAMAGGYVSYTQYF. CDR3 DNA sequence: TGCGCCAGCAGCGCAATGGCAGGGGGCTATGTTAGTTATACGCAGTATTTT.

The chain links TRBV5-4 to TRBJ2-5, with a tentative D call TRBD2 (7 bases). CDR3 length: 15 amino acids. V was cut by 1 base and J by 3 bases, with 13 bases left in between. Germline V gene lookup returns CDR1 SGHNT and CDR2 YYREEE (reference sequence). CDR3 sequence (DNA): TGTGCCAGCAGCTTGATAGAGGGGGGGAAAGAGACCCAGTACTTC. This translates into CASSLIEGGKETQYF.

The chain uses TRBV11-1 and TRBJ1-1; TRBD1 is a possible D gene (6 bases). V dropped 5 bases and J dropped 0 bases, with 13 bases sitting between them. Germline lookup yields CDR1 SGHAT and CDR2 FQDESV (reference sequence). The CDR3 extends over 15 amino acids. The CDR3 loop is CASSEKGQLNTEAFF. The CDR3 bases are TGTGCCAGCAGCGAAAAAGGACAGCTGAACACTGAAGCTTTCTTT. Full variable domain (missing parts from reference TRBV11-1 and TRBJ1-1): EAEVAQSPRYKITEKSQAVAFWCDPISGHATLYWYRQILGQGPELLVQFQDESVVDDSQLPKDRFSAERLKGVDSTLKIQPAELGDSAMYLCASSEKGQLNTEAFFGQGTRLTVV.

The V call is TRBV5-4, the J call TRBJ1-2; D not certain. Germline V gene sequence: CDR1 SGHNT, CDR2 YYREEE (reference sequence). CDR3 length: 13 amino acids. Trimming cost V 0 bases and J 0 bases, with 3 bases left between them. CDR3 bases: TGTGCCAGCAGCTTGGATACTAACTATGGCTACACCTTC. It translates to CASSLDTNYGYTF.

Worth noting for this clone: The identical CDR3 is also encoded by other nucleotide sequences in the sample. The chain uses TRBV27 and TRBJ2-1; perhaps TRBD2 as D (5 bases). The CDR3 loop spans 14 amino acids. V lost 6 bases and J lost 10, with 19 bases in between. The germline V gene encodes CDR1 MNHEY and CDR2 SMNVEV (reference sequence). The DNA of the CDR3 is TGTGCCAGCAGCTCGGCTAGCCGCTTGGAAGAGCAGTTCTTC. Translated, it gives CASSSASRLEEQFF.

This clone is a singleton in its sample. The rearrangement joins TRBV7-3 to TRBJ2-7; TRBD1 is a possible D gene (6 bases). Germline V lookup: CDR1 SGHTA, CDR2 FQGTGA. CDR3 size: 12 residues. V was pared by 4 bases and J by 9 bases, with 13 bases between. The CDR3 reads CASSSDSYWQYF. For the CDR3, the DNA is TGTGCCAGCAGCTCGGACAGTTACTGGCAGTACTTC.

The chain combines TRBV7-9 with TRBJ2-1, with D tentatively TRBD2 (5 bases). The CDR3 sequence is 15 residues long. The germline V gene encodes CDR1 SEHNR and CDR2 FQNEAQ (reference sequence). CDR3 residues: CVSPRFQRTYNEQFF. CDR3 bases: TGTGTCTCCCCAAGGTTCCAGCGGACCTACAATGAGCAGTTCTTC.

This clone has just one count. The rearrangement uses TRBV29-1 and TRBJ1-2; TRBD1 agrees at 9 bases. The CDR3 contains 14 residues. Germline assignment: CDR1 SQVTM and CDR2 ANQGSEA. J lost 7 bases, V lost 4 bases, and 10 bases had no gene match. CDR3 loop: CSVGGAQGAGGYTF. The CDR3, as DNA: TGCAGCGTTGGAGGAGCACAGGGGGCCGGTGGCTACACCTTC.

A single count supports this clone. The chain employs TRBV9 and TRBJ2-1, with TRBD2 matching 9 bases. Germline CDR1 SGDLS, CDR2 YYNGEE. The CDR3 sequence is 14 residues long. Germline trimming cut 3 bases from V and 5 bases from J; bases unmatched to any gene: 3. The chain's CDR3 is CASSGSGGHNEQFF. CDR3 nucleotide sequence: TGTGCCAGCAGCGGGAGCGGGGGGCACAATGAGCAGTTCTTC.

In the case of this clone: At one end the junction does not follow the germline gene, possibly because of a read error. CDR3 sequence reads: CASTLTPSGRAKNEQFF. The DNA for the CDR3 is TGTGCCAGCACCTTAACCCCGAGCGGGAGGGCCAAAAATGAGCAGTTCTTC. This chain uses TRBV7-2 with TRBJ2-1, with 10 bases that match TRBD2. The CDR3 runs to 17 residues. Germline V gene data show CDR1 as SGHTA and CDR2 as FQGNSA. The full variable domain, completed using reference TRBV7-2 and TRBJ2-1, is GAGVSQSPSNKVTEKGKDVELRCDPISGHTALYWYRQSLGQGLEFLIYFQGNSAPDKSGLPSDRFSAERTGGSVSTLTIQRTQQEDSAVYLCASTLTPSGRAKNEQFFGPGTRLTVL.

The CDR3 bases are TGTGCCAGCAGCCGGGACAGCCTATTTGATCATGGCTACACCTTC. Residues: CASSRDSLFDHGYTF. This chain joins TRBV14 and TRBJ1-2, with 7 bases identical to TRBD1. The CDR3 extends over 15 amino acids. CDR1 and CDR2 from the germline V gene are SGHDN and FVKESK. With 4 bases clipped from V and 6 bases from J, the junction kept 11 bases outside the gene matches.

The rearrangement uses TRBV25-1 and TRBJ1-5; possible D gene TRBD1, 5 bases. The CDR3 length is 15 residues. Trimming took off 3 bases at V and 0 bases at J, with 9 bases between the two ends. CDR1 and CDR2 from the germline V gene are MGHDK and SYGVNS. The CDR3 sequence: CASSEGGFSNQPQHF. DNA of the CDR3: TGTGCCAGCAGTGAGGGGGGATTTAGCAATCAGCCCCAGCATTTT.

The rearrangement links TRBV2 to TRBJ1-2, with a possible D match to TRBD1 (5 bases). The CDR3 spans 14 residues. CDR1 and CDR2 (germline): SNHLY, FYNNEI. V lost 3 bases, J lost 4 bases, and 12 bases lay in between. CDR3 bases: TGTGCCAGCAGTGAGACGACAGTTATCTATGGCTACACCTTC. Amino acid sequence: CASSETTVIYGYTF.

The V and J genes are TRBV4-3 and TRBJ1-2; D remains unclear. Germline CDR1 and CDR2: LGHNA and YSLEER. The length of the CDR3 is 15 residues. Trimming took 2 bases from V and 7 from J, leaving 17 bases between them. In nucleotides, the CDR3 is TGCGCCAGCAGCCAATCCTTGGCGGAATACGGTGGCTACACCTTC. This codes for CASSQSLAEYGGYTF.

CDR3 region: CASSLGQGTTGELFF. DNA for the CDR3: TGTGCCAGCAGCTTAGGACAGGGCACCACCGGGGAGCTGTTTTTT. The V gene is TRBV7-2, the J gene TRBJ2-2; TRBD1 matches at 7 bases. Germline CDR1 and CDR2: SGHTA and FQGNSA. The CDR3 covers 15 residues. V lost 1 base, J lost 4 bases, and 3 bases stayed unmatched. The full variable domain, in which reference TRBV7-2 and TRBJ2-2 provide the parts outside the CDR3, is GAGVSQSPSNKVTEKGKDVELRCDPISGHTALYWYRQSLGQGLEFLIYFQGNSAPDKSGLPSDRFSAERTGGSVSTLTIQRTQQEDSAVYLCASSLGQGTTGELFFGEGSRLTVL.

The chain employs TRBV7-2 and TRBJ2-1; TRBD1 is a possible D gene (6 bases). Trimming cost V 5 bases and J 4 bases, with 12 bases left between them. Looked up from germline, CDR1 is SGHTA and CDR2 is FQGNSA. This CDR3 has 14 amino acids. For the CDR3, the DNA is TGTGCCAGCAGCCCGCGACAGGTATACAATGAGCAGTTCTTC. Translating it yields CASSPRQVYNEQFF.